Shown below are 17 T cell receptor beta chains from a single sample sequenced in a study of chemoradiotherapy in HPV16-positive cancers. Here immunoSEQ multiplex PCR was the method, and the copy in TCRdb shows in-frame clones only, minus some. This sample carries approximately 32,000 clones, over 75% of them seen once, and the ten largest clones take 3.5% to 4.5%. Here the sequenced sample was blood, taken from a patient who underwent chemoradiotherapy. These receptor sequences come from a human donor with HPV-associated anogenital cancer.

A few counts support this clone. This chain uses TRBV5-1 with TRBJ1-5; TRBD1 is a possible D gene (5 bases). The germline CDR1 and CDR2 sequences are SGHRS and YFSETQ. The CDR3 length is 13 residues. V shed 5 bases and J shed 1 base, with 7 bases lying between them. This CDR3 reads CASSWDSNQPQHF. In nucleotides, the CDR3 is TGCGCCAGCAGTTGGGACAGCAATCAGCCCCAGCATTTT.

J is TRBJ1-6 and V is TRBV19; 9 nucleotides match TRBD1. This CDR3 is 13 amino acids long. CDR1 is LNHDA, CDR2 SQIVND, per germline (reference sequence). J gave up 7 bases and V 7 bases, and 2 bases lay outside the gene matches. In DNA, the CDR3 is TGTGCCAGTAAAGGACAGGGGAATTCACCCCTCCACTTT. It encodes CASKGQGNSPLHF.

The chain carries TRBV29-1 and TRBJ2-1; maybe TRBD2 (6 bases). V was pared by 7 bases and J by 5 bases, with 15 bases between. Looked up from germline, CDR1 is SQVTM and CDR2 is ANQGSEA. The CDR3 extends over 13 amino acids. The CDR3 DNA is TGCAGCGCCGGGACTCCATCTAACAATGAGCAGTTCTTC. Translation: CSAGTPSNNEQFF.

This clone came up a few times. This chain uses TRBV5-1 with TRBJ2-1; D is possibly TRBD1 or TRBD2 (6 bases each). Germline V gene data show CDR1 as SGHRS and CDR2 as YFSETQ. The germline V and J ends were trimmed by 0 bases and 5 bases, with 12 bases remaining between them. There are 15 residues in the CDR3. The DNA for the CDR3 is TGCGCCAGCAGCTTGGTCGGGGGCCGGCACAATGAGCAGTTCTTC. Amino acid sequence: CASSLVGGRHNEQFF.

Details on this clone: One end of the junction varies from germline; a read error may be responsible. V gene TRBV15 combines with J gene TRBJ2-3; D uncertain. The germline CDR1 and CDR2 sequences are LNHNV and YYDKDF (reference sequence). The CDR3 has 14 amino acids. The CDR3 region is CATSGDQSTDTQYF. The CDR3 DNA reads as TGTGCCACCAGCGGAGACCAAAGCACAGATACGCAGTATTTT.

The genes are TRBV4-2 and TRBJ2-2; TRBD2 is a possible D gene (6 bases). CDR1 is LGHNA, CDR2 YNFKEQ, per germline. The V end was cut by 0 bases, the J end by 10 bases, with 15 bases between. This CDR3 spans 15 amino acids. CDR3: CASSQEEGPVSELFF. CDR3 sequence (DNA): TGTGCCAGCAGCCAAGAGGAGGGGCCCGTGTCGGAGCTGTTTTTT.

The chain carries TRBV29-1 and TRBJ2-2; D is perhaps TRBD1 or TRBD2 (6 bases each). The CDR3 has 15 amino acids. The V end lost 5 bases, the J end lost 3 bases, and 16 bases lay between the germline ends. Germline lookup yields CDR1 SQVTM and CDR2 ANQGSEA. As DNA, the CDR3 is TGCAGCGTTATGGGGTGGGGGGCAGACACCGGGGAGCTGTTTTTT. It translates to CSVMGWGADTGELFF.

This chain connects TRBV19 to TRBJ2-7; weak D call: TRBD1 (6 bases). V shed 3 bases and J shed 8 bases, with 23 bases lying between them. Germline-derived CDR1 and CDR2 are LNHDA and SQIVND (reference sequence). The CDR3 is 16 amino acids. For the CDR3, the DNA is TGTGCCAGTAGTATTCCCCGACCGGACAGTCTCCTGCAGCAGTACTTC. It encodes CASSIPRPDSLLQQYF.

This chain joins TRBV6-1 and TRBJ1-3; D remains unclear. Trimming removed 1 base from V and 4 bases from J, with 11 bases in between. This CDR3 comprises 15 residues. Germline loops: CDR1 MNHNS, CDR2 SASEGT. The DNA for the CDR3 is TGTGCCAGCAGTGAAGTGTCCGGGGTCGGAAACACCATATATTTT. Translating gives CASSEVSGVGNTIYF.

This rearrangement joins TRBV5-6 to TRBJ2-3; 8 nucleotides match TRBD1. Germline CDR1 SGHDT, CDR2 YYEEEE. After removal of 3 bases from V and 4 bases from J, the junction contained 7 bases not matched to a gene. The CDR3 is 15 residues long. The chain's CDR3 is CASSYAGGTSDTQYF. DNA for the CDR3: TGTGCCAGCAGCTACGCAGGGGGCACGTCAGATACGCAGTATTTT.

The chain joins TRBV12-5 to TRBJ2-1; D not resolved. Trimming removed 2 bases at V and 7 bases at J, with 6 bases between. Germline lookup yields CDR1 LGHNT and CDR2 FRNRAP. The CDR3 has 12 amino acids. The CDR3 DNA follows: TGTGCTAGTGGTTTGACCGGGAATGAGCAGTTCTTC. Its translation: CASGLTGNEQFF.

The CDR3: CASSGGLAREQYF. The CDR3 DNA is TGTGCCAGCAGCGGGGGACTAGCGCGAGAGCAGTACTTC. The V call is TRBV5-4, the J call TRBJ2-7; 10 bases agree with TRBD2. Trimming took 4 bases from V and 7 from J; bases not matched to a gene: 5. Germline CDR1 and CDR2: SGHNT and YYREEE (reference sequence). The CDR3 is 13 amino acids.

This clone was detected a few times. The gene calls are TRBV29-1 and TRBJ1-2, with 9 bases matching TRBD1. The J segment lost 6 bases and the V segment lost 4 bases, leaving 6 bases of the junction unmatched. The CDR3 sequence is 13 residues long. Germline loops: CDR1 SQVTM, CDR2 ANQGSEA. CDR3 region: CSVGDRAPHGYTF. The DNA for the CDR3 is TGCAGCGTTGGGGACAGGGCCCCTCATGGCTACACCTTC.

The chain recombines TRBV11-1 with TRBJ1-1; perhaps TRBD1 as D (6 bases). Germline CDR1 is SGHAT and CDR2 is FQDESV (reference sequence). The V end was cut by 0 bases, the J end by 3 bases, with 17 bases between. The CDR3 has 17 amino acids. The CDR3 here is CASSLAETGRRDTEAFF. The CDR3 DNA is TGTGCCAGCAGCTTAGCGGAGACAGGTAGAAGGGACACTGAAGCTTTCTTT.

The chain couples TRBV5-1 to TRBJ1-3, with D hard to call. The CDR3 consists of 15 residues. Trimming removed 0 bases from V and 0 bases from J, with 7 bases in between. Germline CDR1 SGHRS, CDR2 YFSETQ. CDR3 DNA sequence: TGCGCCAGCAGCTTGGCCGGGAACTCTGGAAACACCATATATTTT. As protein: CASSLAGNSGNTIYF.

The sample holds one count of this clone. The chain combines TRBV30 with TRBJ2-7; 11 nucleotides align to TRBD2. After removal of 5 bases from V and 5 bases from J, the junction contained 2 bases not matched to a gene. Germline assignment: CDR1 GTSNPN and CDR2 SVGIG (reference sequence). The CDR3 covers 12 residues. The CDR3, as DNA: TGTGCCTGGGAACTAGCGGGGGACGAGCAGTACTTC. Residues: CAWELAGDEQYF. The full variable domain, its missing parts supplied by reference TRBV30 and TRBJ2-7, is SQTIHQWPATLVQPVGSPLSLECTVEGTSNPNLYWYRQAAGRGLQLLFYSVGIGQISSEVPQNLSASRPQDRQFILSSKKLLLSDSGFYLCAWELAGDEQYFGPGTRLTVT.

The chain uses TRBV18 and TRBJ2-4, with TRBD2 matching 9 bases. The CDR3 has 18 amino acids. J lost 0 bases, V lost 6 bases, and 12 bases had no gene match. Germline assignment: CDR1 KGHSH and CDR2 LQKENI. CDR3 nucleotide sequence: TGTGCCAGCTCCCCCCCGGGCGGGGGGGCCCTAGCCAAAAACATTCAGTACTTC. Translated: CASSPPGGGALAKNIQYF. The variable domain in full, with the rest retrieved from reference TRBV18 and TRBJ2-4, is NAGVMQNPRHLVRRRGQEARLRCSPMKGHSHVYWYRQLPEEGLKFMVYLQKENIIDESGMPKERFSAEFPKEGPSILRIQQVVRGDSAAYFCASSPPGGGALAKNIQYFGAGTRLSVL.